This TCR beta chain comes out of a study of human T cells and chemical hapten exposure. Points from the study as a whole: Patch test score was positively correlated with the counts of PT1 expanded TCRs.

Unmatched junction bases numbered 10, after V lost 4 bases and J lost 10 bases. CDR3 size: 13 residues. Germline V gene sequence: CDR1 SGHRS, CDR2 YFSETQ. TCRdb independently ran MiXCR on the RACE reads; one entry per CDR3 protein. This sample has fewer than 100,000 distinct CDR3 sequences; roughly 10% occur once, and the top ten carry 0.8% to 1.2%. The time point denotes: patch test 3, about 24 weeks after DPC sensitization. The treatment is: therapeutic diphenylcyclopropenone sensitization with weekly scalp DPC. Alopecia patients deemed DPC-suitable, aged 18 to 70, excluding pregnancy. This clonotype has a handful of counts. Its antigen is as yet unknown.

This receptor was obtained from a woman between 25 and 40 years old with alopecia areata. Some clones in this sample may be carry-over from other donors' samples. The source material was whole blood, sampled in connection with sensitization to the hapten diphenylcyclopropenone (DPC). The chain links TRBV5-1 to TRBJ1-2; TRBD1 matches 7 bases. The DNA of the CDR3 is TGCGCCAGCAGCGAGGGACAGATGTTCTCCTACACCTTC. Protein product: CASSEGQMFSYTF.